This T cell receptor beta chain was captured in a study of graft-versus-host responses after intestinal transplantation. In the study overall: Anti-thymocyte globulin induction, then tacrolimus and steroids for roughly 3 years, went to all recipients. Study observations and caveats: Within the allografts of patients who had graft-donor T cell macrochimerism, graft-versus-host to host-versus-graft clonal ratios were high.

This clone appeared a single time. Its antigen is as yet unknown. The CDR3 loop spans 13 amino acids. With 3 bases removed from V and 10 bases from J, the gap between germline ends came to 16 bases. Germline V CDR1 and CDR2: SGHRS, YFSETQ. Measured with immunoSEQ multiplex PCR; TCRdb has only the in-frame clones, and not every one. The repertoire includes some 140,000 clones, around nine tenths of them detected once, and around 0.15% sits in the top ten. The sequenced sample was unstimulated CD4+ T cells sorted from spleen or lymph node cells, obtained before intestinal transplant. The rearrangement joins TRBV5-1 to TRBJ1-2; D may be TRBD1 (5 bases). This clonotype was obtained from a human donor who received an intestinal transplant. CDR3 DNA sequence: TGCGCCAGCAGCTCCAGGGACGGTTCCTACTACACCTTC. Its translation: CASSSRDGSYYTF. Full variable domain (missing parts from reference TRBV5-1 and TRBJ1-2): KAGVTQTPRYLIKTRGQQVTLSCSPISGHRSVSWYQQTPGQGLQFLFEYFSETQRNKGNFPGRFSGRQFSNSRSEMNVSTLELGDSALYLCASSSRDGSYYTFGSGTRLTVV.